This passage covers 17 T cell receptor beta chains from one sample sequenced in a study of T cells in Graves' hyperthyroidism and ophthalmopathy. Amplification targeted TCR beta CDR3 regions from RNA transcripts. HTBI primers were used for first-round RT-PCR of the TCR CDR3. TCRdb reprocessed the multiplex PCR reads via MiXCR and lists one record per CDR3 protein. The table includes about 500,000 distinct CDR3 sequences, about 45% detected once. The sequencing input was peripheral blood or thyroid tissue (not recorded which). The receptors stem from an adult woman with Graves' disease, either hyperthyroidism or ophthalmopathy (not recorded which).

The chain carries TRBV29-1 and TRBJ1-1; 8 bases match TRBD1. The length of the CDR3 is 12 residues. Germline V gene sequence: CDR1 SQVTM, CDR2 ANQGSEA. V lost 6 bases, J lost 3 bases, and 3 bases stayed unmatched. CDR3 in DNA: TGCAGCGTCCAACAGGGGGACACTGAAGCTTTCTTT. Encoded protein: CSVQQGDTEAFF.

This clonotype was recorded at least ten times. The CDR3 is CASNRDDYNSPLHF. Written as DNA, the CDR3 is TGTGCCAGCAACAGGGACGACTATAATTCACCCCTCCACTTT. The chain recombines TRBV6-1 with TRBJ1-6, with a weak D call TRBD1 (6 bases). Germline values: CDR1 MNHNS, CDR2 SASEGT. V lost 7 bases and J lost 3, with 10 bases in between. The CDR3 runs 14 residues.

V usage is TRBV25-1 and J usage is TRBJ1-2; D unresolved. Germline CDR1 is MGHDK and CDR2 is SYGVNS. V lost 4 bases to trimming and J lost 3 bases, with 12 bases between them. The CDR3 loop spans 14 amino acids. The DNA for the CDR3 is TGTGCCAGCAGTGGTTTGACTAGGGACTATGGCTACACCTTC. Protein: CASSGLTRDYGYTF.

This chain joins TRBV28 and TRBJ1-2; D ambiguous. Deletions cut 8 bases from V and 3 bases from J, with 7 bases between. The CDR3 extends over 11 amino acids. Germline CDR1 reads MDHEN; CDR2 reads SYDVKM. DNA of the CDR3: TGTGCCAGCGGGGTTTACTATGGCTACACCTTC. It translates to CASGVYYGYTF.

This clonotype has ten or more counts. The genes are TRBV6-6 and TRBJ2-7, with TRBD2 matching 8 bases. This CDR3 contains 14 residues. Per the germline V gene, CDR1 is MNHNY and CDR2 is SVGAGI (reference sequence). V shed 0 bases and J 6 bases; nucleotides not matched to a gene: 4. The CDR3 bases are TGTGCCAGCAGTTACTCCGCAGGGACTAGCGAGCAGTACTTC. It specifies CASSYSAGTSEQYF.

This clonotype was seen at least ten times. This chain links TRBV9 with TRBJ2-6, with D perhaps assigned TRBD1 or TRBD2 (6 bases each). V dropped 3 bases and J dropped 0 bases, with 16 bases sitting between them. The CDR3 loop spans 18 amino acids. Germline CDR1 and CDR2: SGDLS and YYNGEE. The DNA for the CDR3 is TGTGCCAGCAGCGCGCCGAAAGGGGGGAGCTCTGGGGCCAACGTCCTGACTTTC. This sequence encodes CASSAPKGGSSGANVLTF.

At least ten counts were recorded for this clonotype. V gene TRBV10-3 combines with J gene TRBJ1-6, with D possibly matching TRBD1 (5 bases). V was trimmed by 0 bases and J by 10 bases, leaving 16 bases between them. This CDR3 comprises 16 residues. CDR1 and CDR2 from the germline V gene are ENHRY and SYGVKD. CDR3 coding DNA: TGTGCCATCAGTGAGTCTTCTGTCCAGGGCGAATCACCCCTCCACTTT. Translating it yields CAISESSVQGESPLHF.

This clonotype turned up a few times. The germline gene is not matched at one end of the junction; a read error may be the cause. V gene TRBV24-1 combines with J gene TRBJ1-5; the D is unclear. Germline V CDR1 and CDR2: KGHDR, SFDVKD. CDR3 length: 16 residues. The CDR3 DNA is TGTGCCAGCAGTTTTTCGGGGATGGCAAATGGTCAGCCCCAGCATTTT. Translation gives CASSFSGMANGQPQHF.

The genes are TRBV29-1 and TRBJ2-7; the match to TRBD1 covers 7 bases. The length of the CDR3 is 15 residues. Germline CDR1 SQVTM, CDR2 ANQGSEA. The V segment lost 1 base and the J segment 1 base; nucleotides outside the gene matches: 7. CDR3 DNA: TGCAGCGTTGAAGGCGGACAGGTGCCATCCTACGAGCAGTACTTC. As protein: CSVEGGQVPSYEQYF.

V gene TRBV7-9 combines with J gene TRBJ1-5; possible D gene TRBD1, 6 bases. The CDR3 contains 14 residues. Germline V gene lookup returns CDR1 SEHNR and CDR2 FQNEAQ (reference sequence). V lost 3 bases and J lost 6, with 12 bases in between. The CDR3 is CASSFAGEGQPQHF. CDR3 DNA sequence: TGTGCCAGCAGCTTTGCAGGGGAGGGTCAGCCCCAGCATTTT.

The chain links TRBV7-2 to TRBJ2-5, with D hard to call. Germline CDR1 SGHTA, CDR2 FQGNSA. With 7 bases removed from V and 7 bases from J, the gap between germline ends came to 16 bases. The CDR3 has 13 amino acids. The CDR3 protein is CASNKEKWGTQYF. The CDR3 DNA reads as TGTGCCAGCAACAAAGAGAAGTGGGGGACCCAGTACTTC. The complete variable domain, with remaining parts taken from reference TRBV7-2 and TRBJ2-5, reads GAGVSQSPSNKVTEKGKDVELRCDPISGHTALYWYRQSLGQGLEFLIYFQGNSAPDKSGLPSDRFSAERTGGSVSTLTIQRTQQEDSAVYLCASNKEKWGTQYFGPGTRLLVL.

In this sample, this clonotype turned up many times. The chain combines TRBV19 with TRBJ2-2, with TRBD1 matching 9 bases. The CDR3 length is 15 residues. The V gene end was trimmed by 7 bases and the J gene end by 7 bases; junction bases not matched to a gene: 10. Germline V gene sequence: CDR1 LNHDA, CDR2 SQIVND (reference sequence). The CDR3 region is CASTKPGQGFGELFF. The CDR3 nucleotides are TGTGCCAGTACTAAACCCGGACAGGGGTTCGGGGAGCTGTTTTTT.

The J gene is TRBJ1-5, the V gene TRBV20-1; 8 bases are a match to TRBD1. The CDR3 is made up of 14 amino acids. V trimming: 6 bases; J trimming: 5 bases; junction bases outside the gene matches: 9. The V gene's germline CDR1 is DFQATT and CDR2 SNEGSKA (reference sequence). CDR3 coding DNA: TGCAGTGCCGGAAGGACAGGGCTCGATCAGCCCCAGCATTTT. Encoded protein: CSAGRTGLDQPQHF.

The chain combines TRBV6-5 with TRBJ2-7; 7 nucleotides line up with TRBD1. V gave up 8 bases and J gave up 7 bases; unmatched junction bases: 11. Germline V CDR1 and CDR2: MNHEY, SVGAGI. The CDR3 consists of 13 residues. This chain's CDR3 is CASGNRGRGEQYF. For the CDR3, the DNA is TGTGCCAGCGGTAACAGGGGCAGAGGGGAGCAGTACTTC.

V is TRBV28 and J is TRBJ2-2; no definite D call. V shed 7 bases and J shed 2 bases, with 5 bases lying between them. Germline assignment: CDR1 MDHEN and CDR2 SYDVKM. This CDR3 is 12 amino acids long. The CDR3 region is CASMANTGELFF. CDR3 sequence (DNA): TGTGCCAGCATGGCTAACACCGGGGAGCTGTTTTTT.

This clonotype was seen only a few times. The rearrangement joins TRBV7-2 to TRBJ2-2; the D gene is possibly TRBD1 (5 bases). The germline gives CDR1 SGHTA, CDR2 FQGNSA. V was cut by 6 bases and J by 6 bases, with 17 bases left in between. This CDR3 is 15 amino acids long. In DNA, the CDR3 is TGTGCCAGCAGGGTTGGCAGGGCCGAACCCGGGGAGCTGTTTTTT. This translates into CASRVGRAEPGELFF.

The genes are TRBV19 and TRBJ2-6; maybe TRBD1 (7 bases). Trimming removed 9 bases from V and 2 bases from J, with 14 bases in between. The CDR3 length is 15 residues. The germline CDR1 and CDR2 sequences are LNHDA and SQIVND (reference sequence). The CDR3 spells CASSQGGPGANVLTF. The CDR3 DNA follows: TGTGCCAGCAGCCAGGGGGGCCCTGGGGCCAACGTCCTGACTTTC. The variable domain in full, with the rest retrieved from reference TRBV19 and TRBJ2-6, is DGGITQSPKYLFRKEGQNVTLSCEQNLNHDAMYWYRQDPGQGLRLIYYSQIVNDFQKGDIAEGYSVSREKKESFPLTVTSAQKNPTAFYLCASSQGGPGANVLTFGAGSRLTVL.